This T cell receptor beta chain was identified in a study of graft-versus-host responses after intestinal transplantation. Study context: Among the recipients, transplants were multivisceral, liver-intestinal, or isolated intestinal. Every transplant recipient was induced with anti-thymocyte globulin, then maintained on tacrolimus and steroids for about three years. The study's findings and limits: Individuals who had graft-donor T cell macrochimerism had allografts that showed high graft-versus-host to host-versus-graft clonal ratios. The study associated peak circulating GvH clone levels with early post-transplant HvG declines.

The data were produced by immunoSEQ multiplex PCR, yet TCRdb's version contains in-frame clones alone and is incomplete. The sample records about 93,000 clones, 90% to 95% being singletons. This CDR3 contains 13 residues. Germline CDR1 reads SGHVS; CDR2 reads FQNEAQ. Trimming at V came to 5 bases and at J to 7 bases, leaving 8 bases not matched to a gene. Of note for this clone: Its antigen is not identified.

The genes are TRBV7-8 and TRBJ2-7, with 7 bases aligning to TRBD2. Material: unstimulated CD8+ T cells sorted from spleen or lymph node cells, obtained before intestinal transplant. The receptor was isolated from a human donor who received an intestinal transplant. CDR3 residues: CASSPGLGGEQYF. DNA of the CDR3: TGTGCCAGCAGCCCAGGGCTGGGAGGGGAGCAGTACTTC.